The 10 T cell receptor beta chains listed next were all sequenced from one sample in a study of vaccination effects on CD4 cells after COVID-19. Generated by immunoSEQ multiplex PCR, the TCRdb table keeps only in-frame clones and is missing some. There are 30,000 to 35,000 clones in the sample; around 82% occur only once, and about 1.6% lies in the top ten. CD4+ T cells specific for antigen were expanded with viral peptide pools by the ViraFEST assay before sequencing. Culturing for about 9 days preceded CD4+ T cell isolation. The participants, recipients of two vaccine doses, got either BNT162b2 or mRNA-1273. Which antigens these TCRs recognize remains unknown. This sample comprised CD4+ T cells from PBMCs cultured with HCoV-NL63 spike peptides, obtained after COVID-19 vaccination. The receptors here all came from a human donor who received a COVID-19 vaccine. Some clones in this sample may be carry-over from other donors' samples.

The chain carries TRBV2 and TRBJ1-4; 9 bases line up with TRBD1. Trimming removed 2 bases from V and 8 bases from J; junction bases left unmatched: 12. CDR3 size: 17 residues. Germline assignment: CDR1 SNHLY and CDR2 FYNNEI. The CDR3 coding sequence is TGTGCCAGCAGTGAATGGGACAGGGATGGGATAGGGGAAAAACTGTTTTTT. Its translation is CASSEWDRDGIGEKLFF.

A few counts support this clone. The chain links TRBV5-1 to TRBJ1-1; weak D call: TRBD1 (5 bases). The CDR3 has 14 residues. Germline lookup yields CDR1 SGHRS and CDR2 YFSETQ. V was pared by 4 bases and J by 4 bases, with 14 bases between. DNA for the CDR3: TGCGCCAGCAGCAAGCTTGGGGGGACCACTGAAGCTTTCTTT. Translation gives CASSKLGGTTEAFF.

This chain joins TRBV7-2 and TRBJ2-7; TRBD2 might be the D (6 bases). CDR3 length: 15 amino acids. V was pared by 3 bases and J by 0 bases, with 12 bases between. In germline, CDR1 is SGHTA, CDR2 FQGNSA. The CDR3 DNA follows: TGTGCCAGCAGCTTGGGGACTGGGAGCTCCTACGAGCAGTACGTC. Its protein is CASSLGTGSSYEQYV.

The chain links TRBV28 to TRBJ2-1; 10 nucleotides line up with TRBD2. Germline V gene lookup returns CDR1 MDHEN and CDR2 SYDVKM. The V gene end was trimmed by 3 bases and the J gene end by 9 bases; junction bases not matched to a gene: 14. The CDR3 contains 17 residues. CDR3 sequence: CASSFPFRASGGLEQFF. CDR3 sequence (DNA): TGTGCCAGCAGTTTCCCCTTTAGGGCTAGCGGGGGTCTTGAGCAGTTCTTC.

The CDR3, as DNA: TGTGCCAGCAGCTCCGGCGGGGGCTTAGAAAAACTGTTTTTT. It is translated as CASSSGGGLEKLFF. The chain couples TRBV28 to TRBJ1-4; the D gene is possibly TRBD1 (6 bases). V was pared by 6 bases and J by 8 bases, with 16 bases between. This CDR3 has 14 residues. Germline V gives CDR1 MDHEN, CDR2 SYDVKM.

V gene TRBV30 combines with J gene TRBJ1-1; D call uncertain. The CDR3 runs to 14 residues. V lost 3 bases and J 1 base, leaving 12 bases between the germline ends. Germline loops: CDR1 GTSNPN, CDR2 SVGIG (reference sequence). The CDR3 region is CAWSHLSPNTEAFF. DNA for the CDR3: TGTGCCTGGAGCCACCTTAGCCCGAACACTGAAGCTTTCTTT.

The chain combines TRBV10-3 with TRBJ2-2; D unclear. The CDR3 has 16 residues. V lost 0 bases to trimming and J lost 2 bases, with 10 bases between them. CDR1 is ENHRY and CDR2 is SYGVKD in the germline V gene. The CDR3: CAISESHNLNTGELFF. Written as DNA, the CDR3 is TGTGCCATCAGTGAGTCACACAATTTAAACACCGGGGAGCTGTTTTTT.

As DNA, the CDR3 is TGTGCCAGCAGCCAAGAAGGGGTGAACACTGAAGCTTTCTTT. Protein product: CASSQEGVNTEAFF. The chain recombines TRBV3-1 (or the pseudogene TRBV3-2) with TRBJ1-1; tentatively, D is TRBD1 (5 bases). In germline, CDR1 is LGHDT, CDR2 YNNKEL (reference sequence). V lost 0 bases and J lost 0, with 5 bases in between. The CDR3 totals 14 residues.

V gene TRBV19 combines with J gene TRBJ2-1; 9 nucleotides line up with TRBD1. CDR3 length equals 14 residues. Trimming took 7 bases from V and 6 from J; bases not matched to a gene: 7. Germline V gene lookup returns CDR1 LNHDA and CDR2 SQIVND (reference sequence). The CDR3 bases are TGTGCCAGTAAATTGGGGACAGGGTCCAATGAGCAGTTCTTC. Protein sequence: CASKLGTGSNEQFF.

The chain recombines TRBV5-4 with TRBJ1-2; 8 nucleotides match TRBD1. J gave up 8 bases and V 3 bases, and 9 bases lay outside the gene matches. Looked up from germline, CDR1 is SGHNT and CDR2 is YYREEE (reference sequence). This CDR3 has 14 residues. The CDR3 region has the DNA TGTGCCAGCAGCTCGCCACAGGGGGGCTTGGGCTACACCTTC. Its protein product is CASSSPQGGLGYTF. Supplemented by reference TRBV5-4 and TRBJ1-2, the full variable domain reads ETGVTQSPTHLIKTRGQQVTLRCSSQSGHNTVSWYQQALGQGPQFIFQYYREEENGRGNFPPRFSGLQFPNYSSELNVNALELDDSALYLCASSSPQGGLGYTFGSGTRLTVV.